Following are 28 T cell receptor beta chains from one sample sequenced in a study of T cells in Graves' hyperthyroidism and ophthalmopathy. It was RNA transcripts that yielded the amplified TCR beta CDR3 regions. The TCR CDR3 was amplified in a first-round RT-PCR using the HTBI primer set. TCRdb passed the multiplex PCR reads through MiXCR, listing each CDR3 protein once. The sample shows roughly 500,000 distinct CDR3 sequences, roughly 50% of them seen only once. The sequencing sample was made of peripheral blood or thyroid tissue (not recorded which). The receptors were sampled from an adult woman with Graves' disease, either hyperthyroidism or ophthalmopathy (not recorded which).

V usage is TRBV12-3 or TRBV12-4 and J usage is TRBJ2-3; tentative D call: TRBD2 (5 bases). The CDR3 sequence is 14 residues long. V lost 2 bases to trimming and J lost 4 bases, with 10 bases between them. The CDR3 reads CASSLTSRPDTQYF. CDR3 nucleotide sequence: TGTGCCAGCAGTTTAACTAGTCGTCCAGATACGCAGTATTTT.

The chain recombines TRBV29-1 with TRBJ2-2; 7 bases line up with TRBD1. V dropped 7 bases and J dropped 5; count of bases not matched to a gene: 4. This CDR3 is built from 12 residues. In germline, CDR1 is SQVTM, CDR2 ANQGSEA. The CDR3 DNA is TGCAGCGGCGGACAGGAGACCGGGGAGCTGTTTTTT. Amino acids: CSGGQETGELFF.

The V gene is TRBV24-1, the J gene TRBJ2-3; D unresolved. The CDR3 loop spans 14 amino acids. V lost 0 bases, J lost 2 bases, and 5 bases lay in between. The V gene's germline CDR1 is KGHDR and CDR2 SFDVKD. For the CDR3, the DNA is TGTGCCACCAGTGATTTGGATACCACAGATACGCAGTATTTT. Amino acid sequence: CATSDLDTTDTQYF.

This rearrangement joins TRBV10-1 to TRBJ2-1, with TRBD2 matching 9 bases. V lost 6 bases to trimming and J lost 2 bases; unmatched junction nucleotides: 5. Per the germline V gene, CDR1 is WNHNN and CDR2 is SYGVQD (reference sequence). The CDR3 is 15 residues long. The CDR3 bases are TGCGCCAGCAGCCTGGCTAGCGGGACCTACAATGAGCAGTTCTTC. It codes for CASSLASGTYNEQFF.

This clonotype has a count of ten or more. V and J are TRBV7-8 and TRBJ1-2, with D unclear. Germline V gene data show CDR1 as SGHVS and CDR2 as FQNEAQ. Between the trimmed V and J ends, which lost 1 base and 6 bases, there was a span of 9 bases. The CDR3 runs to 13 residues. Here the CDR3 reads CASSLVAWDGYTF. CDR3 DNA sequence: TGTGCCAGCAGCTTAGTTGCATGGGATGGCTACACCTTC.

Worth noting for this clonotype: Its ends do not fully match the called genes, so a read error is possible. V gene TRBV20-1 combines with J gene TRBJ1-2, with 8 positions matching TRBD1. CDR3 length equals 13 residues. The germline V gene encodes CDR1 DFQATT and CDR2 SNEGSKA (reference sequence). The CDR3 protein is CSAGDRGDGGYTF. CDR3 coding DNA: TGCAGTGCTGGAGACAGGGGCGACGGCGGCTACACCTTC.

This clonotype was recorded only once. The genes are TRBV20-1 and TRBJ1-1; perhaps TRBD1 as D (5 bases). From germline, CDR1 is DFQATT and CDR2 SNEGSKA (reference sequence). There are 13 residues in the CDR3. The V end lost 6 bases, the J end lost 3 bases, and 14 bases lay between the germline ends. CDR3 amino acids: CSARRGRDTEAFF. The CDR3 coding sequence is TGCAGTGCCAGGCGGGGGAGGGACACTGAAGCTTTCTTT.

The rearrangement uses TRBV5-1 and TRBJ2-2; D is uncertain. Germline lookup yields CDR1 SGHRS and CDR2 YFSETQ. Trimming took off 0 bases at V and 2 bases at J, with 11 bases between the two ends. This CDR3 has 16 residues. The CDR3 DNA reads TGCGCCAGCAGCTTGGAAGTGGTCGCTAACACCGGGGAGCTGTTTTTT. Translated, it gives CASSLEVVANTGELFF. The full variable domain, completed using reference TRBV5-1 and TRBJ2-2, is KAGVTQTPRYLIKTRGQQVTLSCSPISGHRSVSWYQQTPGQGLQFLFEYFSETQRNKGNFPGRFSGRQFSNSRSEMNVSTLELGDSALYLCASSLEVVANTGELFFGEGSRLTVL.

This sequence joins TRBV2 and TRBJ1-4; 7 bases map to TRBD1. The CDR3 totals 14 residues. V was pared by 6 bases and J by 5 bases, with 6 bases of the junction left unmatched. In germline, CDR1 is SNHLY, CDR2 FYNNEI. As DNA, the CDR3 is TGTGCCAGCAGAACCGGGACAGTAAATGAAAAACTGTTTTTT. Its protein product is CASRTGTVNEKLFF.

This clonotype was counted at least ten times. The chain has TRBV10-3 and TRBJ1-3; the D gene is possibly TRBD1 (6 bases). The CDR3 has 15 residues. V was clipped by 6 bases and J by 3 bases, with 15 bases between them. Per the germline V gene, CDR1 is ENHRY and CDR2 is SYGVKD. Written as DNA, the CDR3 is TGTGCCATCAGCCCCGCGGGGGCTAGTGGAAACACCATATATTTT. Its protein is CAISPAGASGNTIYF.

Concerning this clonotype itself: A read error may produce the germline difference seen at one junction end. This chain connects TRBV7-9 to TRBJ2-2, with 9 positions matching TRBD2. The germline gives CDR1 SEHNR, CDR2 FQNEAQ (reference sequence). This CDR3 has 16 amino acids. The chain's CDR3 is CASSGTGTSRTGELSW. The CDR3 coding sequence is TGTGCCAGCAGTGGTACCGGGACTAGCAGAACCGGGGAGCTGTCTTGG.

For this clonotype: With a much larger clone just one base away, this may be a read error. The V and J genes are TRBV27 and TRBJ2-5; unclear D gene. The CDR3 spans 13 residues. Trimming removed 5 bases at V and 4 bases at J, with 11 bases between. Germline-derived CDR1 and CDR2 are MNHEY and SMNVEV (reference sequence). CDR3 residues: CASSVGPPETQYF. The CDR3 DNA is TGTGCCAGCAGTGTAGGACCACCAGAGACCCAGTACTTC.

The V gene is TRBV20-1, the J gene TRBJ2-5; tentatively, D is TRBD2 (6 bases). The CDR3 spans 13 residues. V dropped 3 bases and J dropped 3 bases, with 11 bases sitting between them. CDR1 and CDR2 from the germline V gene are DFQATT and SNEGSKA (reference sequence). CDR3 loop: CSASDGSKETQYF. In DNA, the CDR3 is TGCAGTGCTAGTGACGGGAGTAAAGAGACCCAGTACTTC.

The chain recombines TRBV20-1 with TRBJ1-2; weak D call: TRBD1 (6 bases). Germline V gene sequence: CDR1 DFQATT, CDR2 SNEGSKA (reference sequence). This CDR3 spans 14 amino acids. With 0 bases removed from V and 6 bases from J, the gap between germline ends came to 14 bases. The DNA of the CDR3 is TGCAGTGCTAGAGATCAGACAGGTTACAATGGCTACACCTTC. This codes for CSARDQTGYNGYTF.

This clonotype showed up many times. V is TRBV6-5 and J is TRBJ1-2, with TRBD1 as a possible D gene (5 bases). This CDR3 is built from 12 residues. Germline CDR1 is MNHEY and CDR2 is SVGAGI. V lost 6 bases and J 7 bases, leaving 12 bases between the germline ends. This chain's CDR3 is CASSRGTVGYTF. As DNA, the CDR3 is TGTGCCAGCAGCCGGGGGACGGTTGGCTACACCTTC.

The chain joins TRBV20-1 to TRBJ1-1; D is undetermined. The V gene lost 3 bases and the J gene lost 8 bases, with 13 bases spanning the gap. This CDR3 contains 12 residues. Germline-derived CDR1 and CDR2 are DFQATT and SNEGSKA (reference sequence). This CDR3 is CSARNGGFEAFF. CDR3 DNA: TGCAGTGCTAGGAACGGAGGATTCGAAGCTTTCTTT.

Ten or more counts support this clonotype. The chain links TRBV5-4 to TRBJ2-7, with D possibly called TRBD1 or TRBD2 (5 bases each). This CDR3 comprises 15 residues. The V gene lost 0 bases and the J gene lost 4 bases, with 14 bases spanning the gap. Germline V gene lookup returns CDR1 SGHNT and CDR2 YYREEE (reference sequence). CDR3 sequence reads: CASSLGGGAGYEQYF. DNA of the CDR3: TGTGCCAGCAGCTTGGGGGGTGGGGCGGGTTACGAGCAGTACTTC.

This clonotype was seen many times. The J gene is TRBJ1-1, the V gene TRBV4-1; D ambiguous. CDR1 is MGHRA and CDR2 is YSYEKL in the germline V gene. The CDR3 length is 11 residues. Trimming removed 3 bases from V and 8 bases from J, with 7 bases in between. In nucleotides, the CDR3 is TGCGCCAGCAGCCAGGCCATCGAAGCTTTCTTT. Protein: CASSQAIEAFF.

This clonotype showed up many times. The CDR3 region is CASSQLGEKLFF. In DNA form, the CDR3 reads TGTGCCAGCAGCCAATTGGGTGAAAAACTGTTTTTT. The chain recombines TRBV4-2 with TRBJ1-4, with D unclear. This CDR3 is built from 12 residues. Trimming removed 2 bases at V and 7 bases at J, with 5 bases between. Per the germline V gene, CDR1 is LGHNA and CDR2 is YNFKEQ.

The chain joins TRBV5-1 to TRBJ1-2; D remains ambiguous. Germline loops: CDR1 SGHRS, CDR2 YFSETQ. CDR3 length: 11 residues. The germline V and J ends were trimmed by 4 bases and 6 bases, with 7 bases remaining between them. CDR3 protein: CASSPGNGYTF. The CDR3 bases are TGCGCCAGCAGCCCTGGGAATGGCTACACCTTC.

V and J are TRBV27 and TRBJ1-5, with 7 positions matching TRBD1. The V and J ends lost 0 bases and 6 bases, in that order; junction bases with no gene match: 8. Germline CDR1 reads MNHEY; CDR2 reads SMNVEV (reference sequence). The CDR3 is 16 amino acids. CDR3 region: CASSLSYTGAGQPQHF. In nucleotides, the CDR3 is TGTGCCAGCAGTTTATCTTATACAGGGGCGGGTCAGCCCCAGCATTTT.

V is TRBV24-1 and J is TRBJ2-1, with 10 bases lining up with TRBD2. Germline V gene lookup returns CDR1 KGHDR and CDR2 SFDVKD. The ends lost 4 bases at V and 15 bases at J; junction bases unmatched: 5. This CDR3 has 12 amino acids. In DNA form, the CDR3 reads TGTGCCACCAGTGACCTAGCGGGAGAGGTGTTCTTC. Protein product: CATSDLAGEVFF.

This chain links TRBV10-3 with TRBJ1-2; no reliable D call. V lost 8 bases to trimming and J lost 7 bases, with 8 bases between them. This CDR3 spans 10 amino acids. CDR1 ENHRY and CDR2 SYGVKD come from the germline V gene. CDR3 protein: CAIGWGGYTF. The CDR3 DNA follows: TGTGCCATCGGGTGGGGTGGCTACACCTTC.

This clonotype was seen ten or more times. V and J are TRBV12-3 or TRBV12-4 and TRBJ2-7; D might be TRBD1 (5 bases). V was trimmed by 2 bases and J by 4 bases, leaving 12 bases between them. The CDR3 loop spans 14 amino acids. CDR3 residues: CASSLYSNRYEQYF. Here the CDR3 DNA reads TGTGCCAGCAGTTTATATAGTAACAGGTACGAGCAGTACTTC.

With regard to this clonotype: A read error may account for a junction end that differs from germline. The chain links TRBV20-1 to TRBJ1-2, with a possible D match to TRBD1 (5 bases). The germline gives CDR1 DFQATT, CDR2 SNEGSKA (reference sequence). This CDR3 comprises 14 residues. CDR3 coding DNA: TGCAGTGCTAGAGTCCAGGGCTCGGGCTATGGCCACACCTTC. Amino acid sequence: CSARVQGSGYGHTF.

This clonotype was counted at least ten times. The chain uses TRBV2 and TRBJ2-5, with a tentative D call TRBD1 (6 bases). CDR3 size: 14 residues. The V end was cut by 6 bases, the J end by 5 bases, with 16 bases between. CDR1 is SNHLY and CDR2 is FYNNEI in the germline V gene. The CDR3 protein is CASRGASRGETQYF. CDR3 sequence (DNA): TGTGCCAGCAGGGGGGCCTCCCGGGGCGAGACCCAGTACTTC.

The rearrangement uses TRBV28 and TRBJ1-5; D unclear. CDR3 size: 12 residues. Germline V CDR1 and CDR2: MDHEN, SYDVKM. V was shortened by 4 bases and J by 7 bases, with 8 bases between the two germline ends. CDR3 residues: CASSSVEQPQHF. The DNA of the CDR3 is TGTGCCAGCAGTTCGGTGGAACAGCCCCAGCATTTT.

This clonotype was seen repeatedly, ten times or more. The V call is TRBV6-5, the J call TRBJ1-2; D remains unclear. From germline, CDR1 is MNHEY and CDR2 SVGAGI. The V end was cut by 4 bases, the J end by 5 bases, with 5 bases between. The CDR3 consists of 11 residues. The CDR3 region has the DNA TGTGCCAGCAGTTCCCTTTATGGCTACACCTTC. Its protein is CASSSLYGYTF.